The T cell receptor (beta chain) described here comes from a study of OX40 agonist ivuxolimab in advanced cancers. This table comes from immunoSEQ multiplex PCR, and its TCRdb copy is limited to in-frame clones, with some not included. Of roughly 18,000 clones listed, around 82% were seen once; the top ten hold 2% to 2.5%. The V gene's germline CDR1 is SEHNR and CDR2 FQNEAQ (reference sequence). Trimming took 5 bases from V and 0 from J; bases not matched to a gene: 6. The CDR3 extends over 16 amino acids. The sequencing used CD4+ or CD8+ T cells sorted from blood, collected in a trial of the OX40 agonist ivuxolimab. The sequence was collected from an adult with an advanced solid tumor such as melanoma, head and neck, liver or kidney cancer. V is TRBV7-9 and J is TRBJ2-5; 10 bases align to TRBD2. The CDR3 sequence is CASSQTSGSYQETQYF. The CDR3 region has the DNA TGTGCCAGCAGCCAGACTAGCGGGTCCTACCAAGAGACCCAGTACTTC.